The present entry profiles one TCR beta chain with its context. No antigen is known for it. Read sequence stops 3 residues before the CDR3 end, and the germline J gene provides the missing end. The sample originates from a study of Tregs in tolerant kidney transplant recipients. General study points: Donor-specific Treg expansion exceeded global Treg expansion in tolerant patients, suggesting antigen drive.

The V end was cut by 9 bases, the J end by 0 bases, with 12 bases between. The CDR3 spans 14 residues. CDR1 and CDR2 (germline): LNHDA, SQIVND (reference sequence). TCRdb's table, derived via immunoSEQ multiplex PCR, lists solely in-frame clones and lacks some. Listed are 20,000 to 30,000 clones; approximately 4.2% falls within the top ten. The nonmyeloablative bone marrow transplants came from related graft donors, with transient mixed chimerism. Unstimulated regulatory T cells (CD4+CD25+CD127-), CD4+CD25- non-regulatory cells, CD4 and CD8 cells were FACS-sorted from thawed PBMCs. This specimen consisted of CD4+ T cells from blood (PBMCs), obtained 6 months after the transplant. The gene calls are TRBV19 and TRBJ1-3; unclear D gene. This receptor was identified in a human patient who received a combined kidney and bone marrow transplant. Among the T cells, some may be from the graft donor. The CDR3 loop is CASDRGPSGNTIYF. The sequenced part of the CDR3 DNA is TGTGCCAGCGACCGAGGGCCCTCTGGAAACACC.